The 15 T cell receptor beta chains in this list originate from one sample, sequenced in a study of molecular identifiers for immune sequencing clone quantification. TCRdb called the PCR reads again in MiXCR, with one record for every CDR3 protein. The sample lists 490,000 or so distinct CDR3 sequences; less than 30% were seen once. What was sequenced was naive CD8+ T cells from blood, with Jurkat cell RNA spiked in. The sample's subset: FACS-sorted CD8+CD4-CCR7+CD45RA+ naive T cells. These receptors were taken from a human donor in good health. Some libraries in this study had Jurkat cell RNA spiked in.

Comments on this clonotype: This may come from a read error, since a much larger clone is one base off. The rearrangement links TRBV2 to TRBJ1-1; D is ambiguous. The CDR3 is 14 amino acids. Looked up from germline, CDR1 is SNHLY and CDR2 is FYNNEI. CDR3 in amino acids: CASGDSGRNTEAFF. The CDR3 coding sequence is TGTGCCAGCGGTGACTCAGGCCGTAACACTGAAGCTTTCTTT.

In this sample, this clonotype turned up many times. V gene TRBV7-9 combines with J gene TRBJ2-3; D is perhaps TRBD2 (5 bases). Per germline, CDR1 SEHNR and CDR2 FQNEAQ (reference sequence). V was pared by 2 bases and J by 2 bases, with 11 bases between. The CDR3 contains 15 residues. CDR3 sequence (DNA): TGTGCCAGCAGCTTACACGTGGGAGCCACAGATACGCAGTATTTT. Its protein is CASSLHVGATDTQYF.

This clonotype was counted between two and nine times. This chain links TRBV6-6 with TRBJ2-5; D gene unclear. The CDR3 extends over 13 amino acids. The germline V and J ends were trimmed by 0 bases and 3 bases, with 5 bases remaining between them. Germline CDR1 and CDR2: MNHNY and SVGAGI (reference sequence). The DNA for the CDR3 is TGTGCCAGCAGTTACTCACACGAAGAGACCCAGTACTTC. This codes for CASSYSHEETQYF.

This chain connects TRBV6-2 or TRBV6-3 to TRBJ2-7; no definite D call. The CDR3 is made up of 12 amino acids. The germline V and J ends were trimmed by 3 bases and 2 bases, with 5 bases remaining between them. The germline CDR1 and CDR2 sequences are MNHEY and SVGEGT. CDR3 amino acids: CASSYVAYEQYF. CDR3 in DNA: TGTGCCAGCAGTTATGTGGCCTACGAGCAGTACTTC.

This clonotype has at least ten counts. CDR3: CSARNLAGTAGYEQYF. CDR3 sequence (DNA): TGCAGTGCTAGAAACCTAGCGGGGACCGCCGGCTACGAGCAGTACTTC. The chain couples TRBV20-1 to TRBJ2-7, with 9 positions matching TRBD2. This CDR3 has 16 amino acids. Germline V gene sequence: CDR1 DFQATT, CDR2 SNEGSKA (reference sequence). Unmatched junction bases numbered 11, after V lost 2 bases and J lost 3 bases.

Notes on this clonotype: One end of the junction is discordant with germline, which a read error may explain. In DNA form, the CDR3 reads TGTGCCGGCAGTGGTGGCATCACCCCCTACGAGCAGTACTTC. As protein: CAGSGGITPYEQYF. This chain uses TRBV2 with TRBJ2-7; D uncertain. Germline CDR1 reads SNHLY; CDR2 reads FYNNEI. CDR3 size: 14 residues.

A note on this clonotype: With a much larger clone just one base away, this may be a read error. The chain joins TRBV29-1 to TRBJ1-2; D gene uncertain. Per germline, CDR1 SQVTM and CDR2 ANQGSEA. The CDR3 totals 15 residues. The CDR3 DNA reads TGCAGCGTTGAAGAGGCCAGGTCGACGTCTAATGGCCACACCTTC. Its translation is CSVEEARSTSNGHTF.

J is TRBJ2-5 and V is TRBV27; TRBD2 agrees at 9 bases. The CDR3 covers 15 residues. The V gene end was trimmed by 5 bases and the J gene end by 9 bases; junction bases not matched to a gene: 13. Germline V gene data show CDR1 as MNHEY and CDR2 as SMNVEV (reference sequence). This CDR3 reads CASSPTPDSGGPQYF. CDR3 bases: TGTGCCAGCAGTCCTACCCCCGACAGCGGGGGGCCCCAGTACTTC.

About this clonotype itself: With a much larger clone just one base away, this may be a read error. The CDR3 ends on some other residue instead of the conserved phenylalanine or tryptophan, so this is likely a read error. This chain connects TRBV27 to TRBJ2-7, with 10 nucleotides matching TRBD2. Per germline, CDR1 MNHEY and CDR2 SMNVEV (reference sequence). With V trimmed by 3 bases and J by 4 bases, 3 bases remained unmatched. The CDR3 contains 14 residues. The CDR3 protein is CASSLSSGGYEQYL. Here the CDR3 DNA reads TGTGCCAGCAGTTTGTCTAGCGGGGGTTACGAGCAGTACCTC.

To note about this clonotype: Possible read error: a much larger clone is one base away. The V call is TRBV29-1, the J call TRBJ1-1; D gene unclear. The germline V gene encodes CDR1 SQVTM and CDR2 ANQGSEA. The CDR3 is 10 amino acids. The ends were cut back, 4 bases at V and 10 bases at J, with 10 bases in the middle. CDR3 region: CSVGLQSAFF. The CDR3 DNA is TGCAGCGTTGGATTACAATCAGCTTTCTTT.

The chain combines TRBV29-1 with TRBJ2-1; tentatively, D is TRBD1 (5 bases). CDR1 and CDR2 from the germline V gene are SQVTM and ANQGSEA. Trimming removed 0 bases from V and 3 bases from J, with 6 bases in between. CDR3 length equals 13 residues. The CDR3 here is CSVEDQGYNEQFF. The CDR3 DNA reads as TGCAGCGTTGAAGACCAGGGCTACAATGAGCAGTTCTTC.

About this clonotype itself: A much larger clone lies one base from this, so it may be a read error. The rearrangement links TRBV9 to TRBJ1-4; D is possibly TRBD1 (5 bases). The V and J ends lost 0 bases and 12 bases respectively, with 12 bases between them. Germline CDR1 SGDLS, CDR2 YYNGEE. The CDR3 has 13 residues. The CDR3 sequence is CASSVEGAGELFF. DNA for the CDR3: TGTGCCAGCAGCGTAGAAGGGGCAGGAGAACTGTTTTTT.

Many counts were recorded for this clonotype. The rearrangement links TRBV5-4 to TRBJ2-3; perhaps TRBD2 as D (6 bases). Germline V lookup: CDR1 SGHNT, CDR2 YYREEE (reference sequence). The CDR3 totals 15 residues. Between the trimmed V and J ends, which lost 3 bases and 4 bases, there was a span of 15 bases. The CDR3 spells CASSSALGGPDTQYF. CDR3 nucleotides: TGTGCCAGCAGCTCCGCCTTGGGAGGTCCAGATACGCAGTATTTT.

The V gene is TRBV4-3, the J gene TRBJ2-7; 13 nucleotides align to TRBD2. Germline V gene sequence: CDR1 LGHNA, CDR2 YSLEER. The V segment lost 0 bases and the J segment 0 bases; nucleotides outside the gene matches: 5. The CDR3 sequence is 18 residues long. Here the CDR3 reads CASSQDRTSGRVSYEQYF. CDR3 DNA: TGCGCCAGCAGCCAAGATAGGACTAGCGGGAGAGTCTCCTACGAGCAGTACTTC.

In the case of this clonotype: A much larger clonotype is one base distant, so this may be a read error. This CDR3 fails to terminate in the conserved phenylalanine or tryptophan, so it likely reflects a read error. This rearrangement joins TRBV6-5 to TRBJ2-1; D is ambiguous. Germline V lookup: CDR1 MNHEY, CDR2 SVGAGI. This CDR3 comprises 15 residues. The germline V and J ends were trimmed by 5 bases and 7 bases, with 18 bases remaining between them. CDR3: CASSPSQTLGNEQFS. The CDR3 nucleotides read TGTGCCAGCAGTCCCTCCCAGACTCTCGGTAATGAGCAGTTCTCC.